The table lists the clone carrying this T cell receptor (beta chain) with a count of one. Antigen specificity is unknown. The treatment was: treatment-naive control, cytoreductive nephrectomy. Controls were unirradiated tumors from treatment-naive cytoreductive nephrectomy patients. Control tumor donors were several females and around 11 males, median age roughly 62 years. Assay: immunoSEQ multiplex PCR; the TCRdb copy retains only in-frame clones and omits some. The sample holds over 12,000 clones, approximately 60% seen once. The data are from a study of radiation and T cells in renal cell carcinoma. Germline V CDR1 and CDR2: LGHNA, YNFKEQ. J was trimmed by 2 bases and V by 4 bases; bases with no gene match: 5. The CDR3 runs 15 residues. Points from the study as a whole: Sampling covered only 0.75 to 1 g of each tumor.

The material sequenced was tumor tissue, taken from a patient whose treatment was nephrectomy without radiotherapy. The source is a man between 60 and 70 years old with renal cell carcinoma. The gene calls are TRBV4-2 and TRBJ1-3; 7 bases align to TRBD1. The CDR3 sequence is CASSLGQRPGNTIYF. CDR3 DNA: TGTGCCAGCAGCCTGGGACAGCGCCCTGGAAACACCATATATTTT.